Presented here are 18 T cell receptor beta chains from one specimen sequenced in a study of T-cell reconstitution after alpha-beta-depleted transplantation in children. Unique molecular identifiers were used in preparing the TCRbeta library. TCRdb ran MiXCR on the PCR reads and lists one entry per CDR3 protein. Seen here are about 440,000 distinct CDR3 sequences, approximately 42% observed once, and the top ten hold 27%. Specimen: PBMCs, collected before TCRalphabeta/CD19-depleted stem cell transplant. These receptors were obtained from a girl aged 2 to 9 with aplastic anemia, due to receive a stem cell transplant.

The rearrangement uses TRBV5-1 and TRBJ2-6; the D gene is possibly TRBD1 (6 bases). CDR1 and CDR2 from the germline V gene are SGHRS and YFSETQ. The CDR3 spans 13 residues. With 7 bases removed from V and 3 bases from J, the gap between germline ends came to 8 bases. CDR3 sequence: CASQGNGANVLTF. CDR3 nucleotide sequence: TGCGCCAGCCAGGGGAATGGGGCCAACGTCCTGACTTTC. Full variable domain (missing parts from reference TRBV5-1 and TRBJ2-6): KAGVTQTPRYLIKTRGQQVTLSCSPISGHRSVSWYQQTPGQGLQFLFEYFSETQRNKGNFPGRFSGRQFSNSRSEMNVSTLELGDSALYLCASQGNGANVLTFGAGSRLTVL.

Notes on this clonotype: This may stem from a read error, because a much larger clone lies one nucleotide away. The chain recombines TRBV7-2 with TRBJ2-2; D ambiguous. Trimming left V 5 bases short and J 9 bases short, with 16 bases between. The CDR3 has 14 residues. CDR1 and CDR2 from the germline V gene are SGHTA and FQGNSA. The CDR3 spells CASSQEWYVRELFF. CDR3 bases: TGTGCCAGCAGCCAGGAGTGGTATGTGAGGGAGCTGTTTTTT.

This clonotype appeared a single time. V usage is TRBV7-9 and J usage is TRBJ2-3; the match to TRBD2 covers 11 bases. Trimming cost V 5 bases and J 2 bases; bases outside gene matches: 6. Germline V lookup: CDR1 SEHNR, CDR2 FQNEAQ (reference sequence). The CDR3 is made up of 16 amino acids. The CDR3 reads CASSPGTSGVTDTQYF. For the CDR3, the DNA is TGTGCCAGCAGCCCAGGGACTAGCGGAGTCACAGATACGCAGTATTTT.

This clonotype occurred many times. J is TRBJ2-7 and V is TRBV28; D possibly corresponds to TRBD2 (6 bases). The CDR3 is 15 residues long. Germline assignment: CDR1 MDHEN and CDR2 SYDVKM. Trimming removed 6 bases at V and 3 bases at J, with 18 bases between. CDR3 residues: CASSRETHRYYEQYF. CDR3 coding DNA: TGTGCCAGCAGCCGGGAGACCCACAGGTACTACGAGCAGTACTTC.

This clonotype was counted a few times. This chain joins TRBV7-2 and TRBJ1-2; 8 bases agree with TRBD1. The V gene end was trimmed by 6 bases and the J gene end by 8 bases; junction bases not matched to a gene: 5. This CDR3 has 12 amino acids. Germline V gives CDR1 SGHTA, CDR2 FQGNSA. The CDR3 bases are TGTGCCAGCAGGACAGGGGTTGACGGCTACACCTTC. It yields the protein CASRTGVDGYTF.

The chain employs TRBV5-1 and TRBJ2-1, with D perhaps given as TRBD1 or TRBD2 (5 bases each). The germline gives CDR1 SGHRS, CDR2 YFSETQ. The CDR3 length is 15 residues. V was cut by 8 bases and J by 0 bases, with 15 bases left in between. As DNA, the CDR3 is TGCGCCAGTGGTTTGTGGGGGAGCTCCTACAATGAGCAGTTCTTC. The encoded protein is CASGLWGSSYNEQFF.

Only a few counts were recorded for this clonotype. The chain combines TRBV6-1 with TRBJ1-2, with unresolved D. Looked up from germline, CDR1 is MNHNS and CDR2 is SASEGT. Trimming took off 6 bases at V and 5 bases at J, with 16 bases between the two ends. This CDR3 has 14 amino acids. The CDR3 nucleotides are TGTGCCAGCAGCCACCAGCCTTCCCGTTATGGCTACACCTTC. It translates to CASSHQPSRYGYTF.

In regard to this clonotype: This clone may be a read error of a much larger clone one base away. The chain is built from TRBV5-6 and TRBJ2-1, with D perhaps matching TRBD1 (5 bases). There are 13 residues in the CDR3. V lost 4 bases and J lost 2, with 7 bases in between. Per the germline V gene, CDR1 is SGHDT and CDR2 is YYEEEE. CDR3 loop: CASSQGTYNEQFF. The CDR3 DNA is TGTGCCAGCAGCCAGGGCACCTACAATGAGCAGTTCTTC.

The sample holds many counts of this clonotype. The J gene is TRBJ2-7, the V gene TRBV12-3 or TRBV12-4; D may be TRBD1 or TRBD2 (5 bases each). This CDR3 contains 13 residues. The V end lost 5 bases, the J end lost 6 bases, and 14 bases lay between the germline ends. The CDR3 nucleotides are TGTGCCAGCAGTAAGGACGGGGCGGGCGAGCAGTACTTC. Encoded protein: CASSKDGAGEQYF.

This clonotype was seen many times. The chain links TRBV5-1 to TRBJ1-1; D uncertain. Germline V gives CDR1 SGHRS, CDR2 YFSETQ. Trimming pared 0 bases from V and 4 bases from J, leaving 4 bases between. This CDR3 has 12 residues. The CDR3 coding sequence is TGCGCCAGCAGCTTGGAAGCCACTGAAGCTTTCTTT. This sequence encodes CASSLEATEAFF. Drawing the rest from reference TRBV5-1 and TRBJ1-1, the complete variable domain is KAGVTQTPRYLIKTRGQQVTLSCSPISGHRSVSWYQQTPGQGLQFLFEYFSETQRNKGNFPGRFSGRQFSNSRSEMNVSTLELGDSALYLCASSLEATEAFFGQGTRLTVV.

The chain joins TRBV11-2 to TRBJ2-7; D possibly corresponds to TRBD2 (6 bases). The CDR3 consists of 15 residues. Trimming shortened V by 5 bases and J by 2 bases, and 16 bases separated the two germline ends. The germline V gene has CDR1 SGHAT and CDR2 FQNNGV. The CDR3, as DNA: TGTGCCAGCAGCCCTGCGGGGCGAGAGACCTACGAGCAGTACTTC. Its translation is CASSPAGRETYEQYF.

This chain joins TRBV27 and TRBJ2-3, with D possibly TRBD1 on 5 matching bases. The CDR3 sequence is 13 residues long. V lost 3 bases, J lost 4 bases, and 8 bases lay in between. Germline loops: CDR1 MNHEY, CDR2 SMNVEV (reference sequence). For the CDR3, the DNA is TGTGCCAGCAGTTTCAGGGATGCAGATACGCAGTATTTT. This sequence encodes CASSFRDADTQYF.

This clonotype was seen a few times. The chain carries TRBV20-1 and TRBJ2-1; 7 bases are a match to TRBD1. J lost 7 bases, V lost 2 bases, and 5 bases had no gene match. The CDR3 is 13 amino acids. Germline V gene data show CDR1 as DFQATT and CDR2 as SNEGSKA (reference sequence). The CDR3 is CSARSTGVNEQFF. CDR3 coding DNA: TGCAGTGCTAGAAGTACAGGGGTAAATGAGCAGTTCTTC.

Ten or more counts support this clonotype. The CDR3 nucleotides read TGCGCCAGCAGCTCGTACCAAGAGACCCAGTACTTC. It codes for CASSSYQETQYF. The chain couples TRBV5-1 to TRBJ2-5; D gene ambiguous. Deletions cut 3 bases from V and 0 bases from J, with 3 bases between. Germline V gene sequence: CDR1 SGHRS, CDR2 YFSETQ. CDR3 length: 12 amino acids.

At least ten counts were recorded for this clonotype. This rearrangement joins TRBV10-3 to TRBJ2-1, with TRBD2 as a possible D gene (5 bases). V was trimmed by 6 bases and J by 8 bases, leaving 8 bases between them. Germline-derived CDR1 and CDR2 are ENHRY and SYGVKD. The CDR3 is 11 amino acids. Here the CDR3 DNA reads TGTGCCATCAGAAAGGGAGATGAGCAGTTCTTC. Residues: CAIRKGDEQFF.

The chain has TRBV14 and TRBJ2-7; the D gene is possibly TRBD2 (6 bases). V was trimmed by 5 bases and J by 2 bases, leaving 13 bases between them. Germline V gene sequence: CDR1 SGHDN, CDR2 FVKESK. This CDR3 is built from 14 residues. The CDR3 DNA sequence: TGTGCCAGCAGCACCTTTGGAGGGACCTACGAGCAGTACTTC. This encodes CASSTFGGTYEQYF.

The sample holds a few counts of this clonotype. This rearrangement joins TRBV20-1 to TRBJ2-7, with TRBD1 matching over 9 bases. The V segment lost 1 base and the J segment 4 bases; nucleotides outside the gene matches: 5. The CDR3 runs 14 residues. Germline CDR1 and CDR2: DFQATT and SNEGSKA (reference sequence). CDR3 protein: CSARGGDREYEQYF. In DNA form, the CDR3 reads TGCAGTGCTAGAGGGGGGGACAGGGAGTACGAGCAGTACTTC.

The V gene is TRBV10-3, the J gene TRBJ1-5; D not resolved. V lost 5 bases and J 6 bases, leaving 14 bases between the germline ends. Germline CDR1 and CDR2: ENHRY and SYGVKD. The CDR3 totals 14 residues. DNA of the CDR3: TGTGCCATCAGTCGAGAGCTCGATAGTCAGCCCCAGCATTTT. It encodes CAISRELDSQPQHF.